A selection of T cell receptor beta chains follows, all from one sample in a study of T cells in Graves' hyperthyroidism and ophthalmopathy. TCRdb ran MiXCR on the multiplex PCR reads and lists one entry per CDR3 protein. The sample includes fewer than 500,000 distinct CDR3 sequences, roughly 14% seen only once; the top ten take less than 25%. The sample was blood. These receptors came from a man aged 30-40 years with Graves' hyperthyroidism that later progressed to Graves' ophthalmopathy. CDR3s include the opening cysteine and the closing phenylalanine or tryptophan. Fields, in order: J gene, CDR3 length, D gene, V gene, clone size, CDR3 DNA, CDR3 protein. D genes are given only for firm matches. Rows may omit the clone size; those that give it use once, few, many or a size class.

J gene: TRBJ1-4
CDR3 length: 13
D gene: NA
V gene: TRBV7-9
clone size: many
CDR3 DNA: TGTGCCAGCAGCTTCAGGGCGGATGAAAAACTGTTTTTT
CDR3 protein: CASSFRADEKLFF

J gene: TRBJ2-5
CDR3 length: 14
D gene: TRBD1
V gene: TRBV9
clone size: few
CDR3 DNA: TGTGCCAGCAGCTCCGGGGACAGGGCTGAGACCCAGTACTTC
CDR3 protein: CASSSGDRAETQYF

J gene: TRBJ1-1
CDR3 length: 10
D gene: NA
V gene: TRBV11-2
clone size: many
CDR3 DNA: TGTGCCAGTCGGGACACTGAAGCTTTCTTT
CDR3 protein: CASRDTEAFF

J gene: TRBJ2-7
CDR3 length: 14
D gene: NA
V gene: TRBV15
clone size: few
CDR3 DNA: TGTGCCACCAGCATCCCGACACGGAGGTACGAGCAGTACTTC
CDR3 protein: CATSIPTRRYEQYF

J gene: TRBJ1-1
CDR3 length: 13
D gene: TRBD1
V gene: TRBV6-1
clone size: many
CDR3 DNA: TGTGCCAGCAGCGAGGGGGCTCAGACTGAAGCTTTCTTT
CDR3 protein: CASSEGAQTEAFF

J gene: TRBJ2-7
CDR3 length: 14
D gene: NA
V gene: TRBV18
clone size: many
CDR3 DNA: TGTGCCAGCTCACCGGCCCAGACCTACTACGAGCAGTACTTC
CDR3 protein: CASSPAQTYYEQYF

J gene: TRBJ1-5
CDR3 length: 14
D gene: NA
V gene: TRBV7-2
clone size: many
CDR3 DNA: TGTGCCAGCAGCTTTCGAGGGCGATTTCAGCCCCAGCATTTT
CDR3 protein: CASSFRGRFQPQHF

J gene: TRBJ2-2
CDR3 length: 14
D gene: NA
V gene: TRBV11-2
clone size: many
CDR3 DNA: TGTGCCAGCAGCAGGACAGTGAACACCGGGGAGCTGTTTTTT
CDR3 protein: CASSRTVNTGELFF

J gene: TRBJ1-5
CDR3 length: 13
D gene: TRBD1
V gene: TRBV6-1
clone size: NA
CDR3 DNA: TGTGCCAGCAGTAACCCGAACAGGGGGCGATTGCATTTT
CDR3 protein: CASSNPNRGRLHF

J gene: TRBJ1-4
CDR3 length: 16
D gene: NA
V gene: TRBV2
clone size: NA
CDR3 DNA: TGTGCCAGCAGTGAAGGCCCCCTTGCAACTAATGAAAAACTGTTTTTT
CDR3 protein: CASSEGPLATNEKLFF

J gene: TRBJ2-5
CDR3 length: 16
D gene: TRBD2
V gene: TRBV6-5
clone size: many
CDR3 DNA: TGTGCCAGCAGTTACTCGACCCGGGGGGGCAAAGAGACCCAGTACTTC
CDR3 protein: CASSYSTRGGKETQYF